The following is a T cell receptor beta chain sequence with its context. The sample holds many counts of this clonotype. Its binding antigen is unknown. It has no much larger one-base neighbor in the sample; base qualities were not kept. Between the V and J ends, shortened by 4 bases and 3 bases respectively, the junction contains 10 bases. The germline V gene gives CDR1 as MGHDK and CDR2 as SYGVNS. The CDR3 spans 14 residues, from the cysteine through the phenylalanine. Only the CDR3 region is kept as DNA, spanning 42 bases read in frame from base 1. What the time point label conveys for this sample: blood at routine non-recurrence follow-up after resection. Without any cell sorting, TCR sequencing was performed on whole RNA extracted either from tumor and nontumor lung tissue or from cryopreserved PBMC samples. Patients were selected for TCR sequencing only if sufficient RNA was available from at least two tumor regions.

This sample was taken from a study of spatial heterogeneity in lung cancer (dated by TCRdb to the late 2010s). Looking at the study overall: Donors were some 70 patients with early-stage, untreated non-small cell lung cancer from the lung TRACERx cohort. Follow-up PBMC samples were sequenced whenever available, with the median time to follow-up being approximately 2 years after resection. Beta-chain transcripts were consistently detected in greater numbers than alpha-chain transcripts, which likely reflected higher beta-chain transcript abundance. In the raw uncorrected reads, each unique combination of TCR and UMI appeared on average more than ten times. The study quantitatively compared TCR alpha and beta repertoires across multiple tumor regions, matched nontumor lung and blood in non-small cell lung cancer. The study linked features of the TCR repertoire to counts of nonsynonymous mutations, which were determined by whole-exome sequencing of tumor tissue. Both alpha and beta chains were TCR-sequenced in samples taken at surgery, namely 220 tumor regions, 62 to 70 matched nontumor lung samples and about 54 PBMC samples. The research as a whole found: Only roughly 15 patients were included in comparisons of baseline and follow-up blood repertoires. Confirming at a functional level the hypothesis that regional TCRs recognize regional mutations was considered to require additional single-cell paired TCR alpha and beta sequencing. Ubiquitous expanded tumor TCRs showed up in blood more often at tumor resection than at routine follow-up.

The library came from 5' RACE. These reads were obtained on a NextSeq 500. The TCR library protocol attached a unique molecular identifier to each TCR cDNA molecule to allow correction of PCR and sequencing errors. In the source study's methods: TCR identification, UMI-based error correction and CDR3 extraction were performed with Decombinator tools. TCRs above a frequency of 2 per 1,000, corresponding to the top 1% of the tumor frequency distribution, were defined as expanded. Each repertoire was subsampled 100 times to 5,000 TCRs, after which Renyi diversity was computed with the R vegan package. CDR3 similarity networks were built from amino acid triplet string-kernel similarity, with CDR3s being connected when pairwise similarity was above 0.82. Using fastp at Q25 and MiXCR, TCRdb reprocessed the public reads and kept productive beta chains. Records with the same CDR3 protein are collapsed into one entry carrying the most frequent genes and DNA. The V and J calls were not made by the authors but by TCRdb's processing. For this sample there are 110,000 or so distinct CDR3 sequences; 10% to 11% appear just once. About 24% of the sample is held by the ten biggest clonotypes.

This clonotype was obtained from a female donor with early-stage non-small cell lung cancer. The input for sequencing was PBMCs, taken at follow-up. Recombination connected TRBV25-1 to TRBJ2-1; the D assignment is uncertain and may be TRBD1 or TRBD2, with 5 bases supporting each. The CDR3 corresponds to CASSGRGGYNEQFF. The nucleotide sequence reads as follows: TGTGCCAGCAGTGGTCGGGGCGGCTACAATGAGCAGTTCTTC. Where the CDR3 stops, the reference TRBV25-1 and TRBJ2-1 genes take over; the full variable domain is EADIYQTPRYLVIGTGKKITLECSQTMGHDKMYWYQQDPGMELHLIHYSYGVNSTEKGDLSSESTVSRIRTEHFPLTLESARPSHTSQYLCASSGRGGYNEQFFGPGTRLTVL.